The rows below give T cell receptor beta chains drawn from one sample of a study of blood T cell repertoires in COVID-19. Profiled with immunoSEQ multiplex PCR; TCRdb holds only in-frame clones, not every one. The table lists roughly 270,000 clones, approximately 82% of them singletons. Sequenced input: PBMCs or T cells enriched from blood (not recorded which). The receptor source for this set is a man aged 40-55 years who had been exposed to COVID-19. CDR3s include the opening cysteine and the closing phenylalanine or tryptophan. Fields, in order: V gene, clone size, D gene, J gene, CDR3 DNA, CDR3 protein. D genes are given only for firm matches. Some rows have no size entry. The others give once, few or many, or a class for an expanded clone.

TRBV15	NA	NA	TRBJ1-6	TGTGCCACCAGCAGAGACAGGGGTGGGTCACCCCTCCACTTT	CATSRDRGGSPLHF
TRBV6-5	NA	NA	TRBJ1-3	TGTGCCAGCAGTTACTCGGAGGGTCTCTCTGGAAACACCATATATTTT	CASSYSEGLSGNTIYF
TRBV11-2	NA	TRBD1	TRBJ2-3	TGTGCCAGCAGCCCCCAGTCGGACAGGGTACGGCCCGGTACGCAGTATTTT	CASSPQSDRVRPGTQYF
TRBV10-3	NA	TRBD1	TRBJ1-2	TGTGCCATCAGTGAGCCCACGAGGGGGCCCTATGGCTACACCTTC	CAISEPTRGPYGYTF
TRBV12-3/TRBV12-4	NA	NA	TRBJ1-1	TGTGCCAGCAGCCTCCGGAGGAAGGCTTTCTTT	CASSLRRKAFF
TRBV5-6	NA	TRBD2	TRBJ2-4	TGTGCCAGCAGCTTGTACACTAGCGGGAGTGGCAAAAACATTCAGTACTTC	CASSLYTSGSGKNIQYF
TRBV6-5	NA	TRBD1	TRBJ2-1	TGTGCCAGCGTGAGAGGACAGGGGTACTACTATGAGCAGTTCTTC	CASVRGQGYYYEQFF
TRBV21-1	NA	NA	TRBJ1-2	TGTGCCAGCAGCAAAAGTTACATGGGGACAGGGGGCAACTATGGCTACACCTTC	CASSKSYMGTGGNYGYTF
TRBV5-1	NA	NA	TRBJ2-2	TGCGCCAGCAGCGCGGGGTTCGGGGGTTACGGGGAGCTGTTTTTT	CASSAGFGGYGELFF
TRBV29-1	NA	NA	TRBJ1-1	TGCAGTTATGGGGCCGGCGCTGAAGCTTTCTTT	CSYGAGAEAFF
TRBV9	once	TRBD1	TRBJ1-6	TGTGCCAGCGGGACAGGGGACTCACCCCTCCACTTT	CASGTGDSPLHF
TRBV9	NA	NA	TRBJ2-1	TGTGCCAGCAGTCGGCGGGAAAAAACCTACAATGAGCAGTTCTTC	CASSRREKTYNEQFF
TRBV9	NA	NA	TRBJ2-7	TGTGCCAGCAGCGTAGCCGGGACTGCGTTAGCGGTGGGGGAGCAGTACTTC	CASSVAGTALAVGEQYF
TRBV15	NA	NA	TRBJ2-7	TGTGCCACCAGCAGATACCCCCCCCTTGCAGGGATTGATGAGCAGTACTTC	CATSRYPPLAGIDEQYF
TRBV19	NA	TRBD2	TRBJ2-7	TGTGCCAGTAGCTCCGGACTAGCGGGAGCGGGTGAGCAGTACTTC	CASSSGLAGAGEQYF
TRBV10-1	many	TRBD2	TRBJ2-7	TGCGCCAGCAGTGAGAGCGGGAGTGGGGACGAGCAGTACTTC	CASSESGSGDEQYF
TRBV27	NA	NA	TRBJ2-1	TGTGCCAGCAGCCCCGCGGGTGTCTACAATGAGCAGTTCTTC	CASSPAGVYNEQFF
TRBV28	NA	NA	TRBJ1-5	TGTGCCTCCAGGGTTAGCAATCAGCCCCAGCATTTT	CASRVSNQPQHF
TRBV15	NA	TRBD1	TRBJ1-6	TGTGCCACCAGCCTGGGGACAGCTCAAGCTTCACCCCTCCACTTT	CATSLGTAQASPLHF
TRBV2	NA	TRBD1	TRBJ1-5	TGTGCCAGCGGTCTGACAGGGGGAGGGCAGCCCCAGCATTTT	CASGLTGGGQPQHF
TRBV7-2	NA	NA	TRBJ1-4	TGTGCCAGCAGTCTAAGTGAAAAACTGTTTTTT	CASSLSEKLFF
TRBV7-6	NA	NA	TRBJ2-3	TGTGCCAGCAGCTTAGCGGGGAGAGCTAGCACAGATACGCAGTATTTT	CASSLAGRASTDTQYF
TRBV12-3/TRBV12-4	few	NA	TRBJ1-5	TGTGCCAGCAGAGGAACAGGGCAACCCCAGCATTTT	CASRGTGQPQHF
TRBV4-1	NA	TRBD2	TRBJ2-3	TGCGCCAGCAGCCTACTAGCGACAGGCACAGATACGCAGTATTTT	CASSLLATGTDTQYF
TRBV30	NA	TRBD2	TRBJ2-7	TGTGCCTGGATCCGAGGAGCGGGAGTTTGGGAGCAGTACTTC	CAWIRGAGVWEQYF
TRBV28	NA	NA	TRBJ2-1	TGTGCCAGCAGTCCTTCTTTAGCGGGACAGAACAATGAGCAGTTCTTC	CASSPSLAGQNNEQFF
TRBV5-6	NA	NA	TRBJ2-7	TGTGCCAGCAGCTTGGCTTCCGGGATCTACGAGCAGTACTTC	CASSLASGIYEQYF
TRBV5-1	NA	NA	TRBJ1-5	TGCGCCAGCAGGCAGGGGCTTCAGGACAATCAGCCCCAGCATTTT	CASRQGLQDNQPQHF
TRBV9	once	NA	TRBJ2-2	TGTGCCAGCAGCATCTACGGACAGCTCTACACCGGGGAGCTGTTTTTT	CASSIYGQLYTGELFF
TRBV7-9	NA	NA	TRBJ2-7	TGTGCCAGCAGCTACAACAGGGTCGAGCAGTACTTC	CASSYNRVEQYF
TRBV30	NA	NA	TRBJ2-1	TGTGCCTGGAGTGTTATCGGGGGCAATGAGCAGTTCTTC	CAWSVIGGNEQFF
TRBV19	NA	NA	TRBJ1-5	TGTGCCAGTATTGGGGGGAAGAATCAGCCCCAGCATTTT	CASIGGKNQPQHF
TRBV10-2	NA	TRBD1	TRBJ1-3	TGCGCCAGCAGGACAGGGACGACTGGAAACACCATATATTTT	CASRTGTTGNTIYF
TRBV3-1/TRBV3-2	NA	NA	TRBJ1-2	TGTGCCAGCAGCCGCGAACAGGCGGGGGGCTACACCTTC	CASSREQAGGYTF
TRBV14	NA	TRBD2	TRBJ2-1	TGTGCCAGCAGCCCCACAGTTTTGCGCGGGAGTTTCAATGAGCAGTTCTTC	CASSPTVLRGSFNEQFF
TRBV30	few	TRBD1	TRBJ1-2	TGTGCCTGGAGTGGGACAGGCTATGGCTACACCTTC	CAWSGTGYGYTF
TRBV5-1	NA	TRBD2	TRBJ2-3	TGCGCCAGCAGCTTCTCGGGCGGGGGGACAGATACGCAGTATTTT	CASSFSGGGTDTQYF
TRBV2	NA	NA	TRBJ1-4	TGTGCCAGCAGGGGGACGGAGGGGTATGAAAAACTGTTTTTT	CASRGTEGYEKLFF
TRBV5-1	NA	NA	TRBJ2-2	TGCGCCAGCAGCTTGGCTCTGAACACCGGGGAGCTGTTTTTT	CASSLALNTGELFF
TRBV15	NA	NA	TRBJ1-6	TGTGCCACCAGCAGAGATGGCGGTCTGGAGTCACCCCTCCACTTT	CATSRDGGLESPLHF
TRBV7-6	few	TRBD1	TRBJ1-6	TGTGCCAGCAGCGACCGGGACAGGGATAATTCACCCCTCCACTTT	CASSDRDRDNSPLHF
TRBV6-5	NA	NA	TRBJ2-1	TGTGCCAGCAGTCCTTCCAGCGGAACCTACAATGAGCAGTTCTTC	CASSPSSGTYNEQFF
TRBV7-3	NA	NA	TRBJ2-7	TGTGTCAGCAGCCAAGGATCAGCGGGTCGGCAGTACTTC	CVSSQGSAGRQYF
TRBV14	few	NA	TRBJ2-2	TGTGCCAGCAGCCCTTATTCGGGGATCGCGTACACCGGGGAGCTGTTTTTT	CASSPYSGIAYTGELFF
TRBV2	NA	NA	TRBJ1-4	TGTGCCAGCAGTGAACTCAGGGAAGATGAAAAACTGTTTTTT	CASSELREDEKLFF
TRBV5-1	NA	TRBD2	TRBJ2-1	TGCGCCAGCAGCTCGGGACTAGCGGACTTTTACAATGAGCAGTTCTTC	CASSSGLADFYNEQFF
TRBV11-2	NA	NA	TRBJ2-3	TGTGCCAGCAGCCCCGGACAGTGGACGCAGTATTTT	CASSPGQWTQYF
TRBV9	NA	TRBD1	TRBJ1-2	TGTGCCAGCAGCCGAGAAGGGGGCTCCTATGGCTACACCTTC	CASSREGGSYGYTF
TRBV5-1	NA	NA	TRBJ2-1	TGCGCCAGCCGCCGGGACAACTACAATGAGCAGTTCTTC	CASRRDNYNEQFF
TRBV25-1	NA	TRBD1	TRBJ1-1	TGTGCCAGCAGTGGAACAGGGGGTCCCACTGAAGCTTTCTTT	CASSGTGGPTEAFF
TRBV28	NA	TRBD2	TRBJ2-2	TGTGCCAGCAAGGTTGGACTAGCGACCGGGGAGCTGTTTTTT	CASKVGLATGELFF
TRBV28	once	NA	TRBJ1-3	TGTGCCAGCACGGTTTCGGGCTCTGGAAACACCATATATTTT	CASTVSGSGNTIYF
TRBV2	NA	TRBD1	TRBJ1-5	TGTGCCAGCAGTGACCGGGACAGTGGTCAGCCCCAGCATTTT	CASSDRDSGQPQHF
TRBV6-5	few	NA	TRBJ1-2	TGTGCCAGCAGTTACGGTCTTGAGCACCCCTATGGCTACACCTTC	CASSYGLEHPYGYTF
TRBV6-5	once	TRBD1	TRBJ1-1	TGTGCCAGCCGAGACAGGGGGATCATGAACACTGAAGCTTTCTTT	CASRDRGIMNTEAFF
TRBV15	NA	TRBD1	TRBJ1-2	TGTGCCACCAGCAGAGATACGGGACAGGGGAGCTACACCTTC	CATSRDTGQGSYTF
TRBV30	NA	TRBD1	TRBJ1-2	TGTGCCTGGAAAGGACAGGGTGGTGGCTACACCTTC	CAWKGQGGGYTF
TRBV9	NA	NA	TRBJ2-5	TGTGCCAGCAGCGTAGGTTTGCAGGGGCTGGAGACCCAGTACTTC	CASSVGLQGLETQYF
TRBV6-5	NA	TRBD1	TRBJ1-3	TGTGCCACTGCCTCGACAGGGAATATCGGGACCATATATTTT	CATASTGNIGTIYF